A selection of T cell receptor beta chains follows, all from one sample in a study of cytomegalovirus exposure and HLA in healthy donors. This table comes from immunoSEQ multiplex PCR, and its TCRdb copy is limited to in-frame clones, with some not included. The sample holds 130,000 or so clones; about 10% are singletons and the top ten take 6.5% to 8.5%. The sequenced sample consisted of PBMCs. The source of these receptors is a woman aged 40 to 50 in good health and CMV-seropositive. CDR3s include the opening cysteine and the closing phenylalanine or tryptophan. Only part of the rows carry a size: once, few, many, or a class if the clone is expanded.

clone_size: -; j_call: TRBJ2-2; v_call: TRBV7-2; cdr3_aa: CASSLAGPAGTGELFF
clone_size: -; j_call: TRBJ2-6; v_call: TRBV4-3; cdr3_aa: CASSQSQRQGVSGANVLTF
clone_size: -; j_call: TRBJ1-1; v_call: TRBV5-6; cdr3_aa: CASSSLIWSTEAFF
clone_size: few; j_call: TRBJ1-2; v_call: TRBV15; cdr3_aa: CATSRVEGTGVYGYTF
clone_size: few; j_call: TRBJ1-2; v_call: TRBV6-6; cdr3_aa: CASSYSGTGRFGYTF
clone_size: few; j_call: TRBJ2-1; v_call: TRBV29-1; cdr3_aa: CSVGTGGRQGNEQFF
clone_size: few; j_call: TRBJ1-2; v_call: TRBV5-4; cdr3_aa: CASSIRGQGKYGYTF
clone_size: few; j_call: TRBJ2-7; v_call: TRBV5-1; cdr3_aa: CASSLVAGLDHYEQYF
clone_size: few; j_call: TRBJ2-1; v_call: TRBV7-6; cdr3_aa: CASSSSGGSYNEQFF
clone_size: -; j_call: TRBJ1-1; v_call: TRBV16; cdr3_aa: CASSKQGEDTEAFF
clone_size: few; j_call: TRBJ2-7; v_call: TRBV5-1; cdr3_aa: CASSLGEYVGYEQYF
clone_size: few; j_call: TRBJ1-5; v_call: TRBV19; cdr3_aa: CASRIGRGSNQPQHF
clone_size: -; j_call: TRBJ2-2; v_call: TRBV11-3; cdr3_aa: CASSLGGTGGRETNTGELFF
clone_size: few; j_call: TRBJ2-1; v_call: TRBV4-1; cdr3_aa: CASSQPAGGRHNEQFF
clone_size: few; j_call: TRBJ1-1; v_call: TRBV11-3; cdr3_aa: CASSPVRTGTLNTEAFF
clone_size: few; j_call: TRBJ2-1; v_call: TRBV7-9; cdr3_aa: CASSLDSLGQFF
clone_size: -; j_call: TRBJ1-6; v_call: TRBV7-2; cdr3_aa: CASSPGGGVYNSPLHF